This TCR beta chain was identified in a study of control samples from healthy donors and cancer patients. Method: immunoSEQ multiplex PCR; TCRdb's copy keeps in-frame clones and lacks some. This table holds about 150,000 clones, over 90% found once. This CDR3 region has 18 residues. V lost 0 bases and J 3 bases, leaving 18 bases between the germline ends. The germline V gene has CDR1 SGHNT and CDR2 YYREEE (reference sequence). V gene TRBV5-4 combines with J gene TRBJ2-2; D is undetermined. The sequenced material came from PBMCs. The clonotype originates from a man in his sixties with colorectal cancer. Written as DNA, the CDR3 is TGTGCCAGCAGCTTGGCTTTCTCCGTTAGAGCCGACACCGGGGAGCTGTTTTTT. Translated: CASSLAFSVRADTGELFF. Supplemented by reference TRBV5-4 and TRBJ2-2, the full variable domain reads ETGVTQSPTHLIKTRGQQVTLRCSSQSGHNTVSWYQQALGQGPQFIFQYYREEENGRGNFPPRFSGLQFPNYSSELNVNALELDDSALYLCASSLAFSVRADTGELFFGEGSRLTVL.